This entry features one T cell receptor (beta chain) sequence. The CDR3 extends over 12 amino acids. Germline V gene data show CDR1 as SGHVS and CDR2 as FQNEAQ. Trimming left V 5 bases short and J 6 bases short, with 11 bases between. This record belongs to a study of blood T cell repertoires in COVID-19. As handled by the study authors: Estimates of nucleated cell counts were drawn from the amplification of reference gene primers. Libraries were prepared by immunoSEQ multiplex PCR; TCRdb keeps only in-frame clonotypes and omits some of them. Clone size and V and J calls were adopted from that table, with D and trimming inferred from the DNA. The profile shows about 99,000 clones, around 88% of them singletons.

This sequence originates from a man in his forties or fifties with COVID-19, enrolled during active disease. This chain links TRBV7-8 with TRBJ2-7; possible D gene TRBD1, 6 bases. Sequenced input: peripheral blood. DNA of the CDR3: TGTGCCAGCAGCCCAGGGGTCGGCGAGCAGTACTTC. This sequence encodes CASSPGVGEQYF.